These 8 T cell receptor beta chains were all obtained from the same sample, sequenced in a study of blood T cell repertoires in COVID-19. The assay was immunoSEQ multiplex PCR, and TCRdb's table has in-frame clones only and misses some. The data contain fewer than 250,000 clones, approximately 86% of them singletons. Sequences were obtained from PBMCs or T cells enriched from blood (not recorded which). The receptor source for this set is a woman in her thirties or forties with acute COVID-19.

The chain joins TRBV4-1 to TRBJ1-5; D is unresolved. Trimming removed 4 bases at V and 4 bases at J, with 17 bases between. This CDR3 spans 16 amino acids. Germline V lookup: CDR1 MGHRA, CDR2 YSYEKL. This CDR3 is CASSRLPPQYNQPQHF. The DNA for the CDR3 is TGCGCCAGCAGCCGCCTACCACCACAGTATAATCAGCCCCAGCATTTT.

The CDR3 reads CASSLSGTTYNEQFF. Written as DNA, the CDR3 is TGTGCCAGCAGCTTATCTGGGACTACCTACAATGAGCAGTTCTTC. This sequence joins TRBV7-3 and TRBJ2-1, with TRBD2 matching 7 bases. Per germline, CDR1 SGHTA and CDR2 FQGTGA. The CDR3 is 15 residues long. Trimming removed 2 bases from V and 2 bases from J; junction bases left unmatched: 3. Full variable domain (outside the CDR3, taken from reference TRBV7-3 and TRBJ2-1): GAGVSQTPSNKVTEKGKYVELRCDPISGHTALYWYRQSLGQGPEFLIYFQGTGAADDSGLPNDRFFAVRPEGSVSTLKIQRTERGDSAVYLCASSLSGTTYNEQFFGPGTRLTVL.

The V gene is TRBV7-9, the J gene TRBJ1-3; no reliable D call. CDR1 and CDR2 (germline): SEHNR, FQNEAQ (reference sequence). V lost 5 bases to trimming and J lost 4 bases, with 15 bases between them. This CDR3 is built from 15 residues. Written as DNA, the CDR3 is TGTGCCAGCAGCATCACTACCCTAGGAGGAAACACCATATATTTT. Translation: CASSITTLGGNTIYF.

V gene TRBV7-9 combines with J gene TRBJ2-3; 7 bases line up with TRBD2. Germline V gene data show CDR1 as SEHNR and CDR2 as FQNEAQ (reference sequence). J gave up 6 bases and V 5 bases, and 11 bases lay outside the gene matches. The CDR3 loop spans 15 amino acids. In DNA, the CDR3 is TGTGCCAGCAGCCCACGGGAGGCCGCAGGGGATACGCAGTATTTT. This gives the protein CASSPREAAGDTQYF. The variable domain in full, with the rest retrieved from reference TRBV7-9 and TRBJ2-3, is DTGVSQNPRHKITKRGQNVTFRCDPISEHNRLYWYRQTLGQGPEFLTYFQNEAQLEKSRLLSDRFSAERPKGSFSTLEIQRTEQGDSAMYLCASSPREAAGDTQYFGPGTRLTVL.

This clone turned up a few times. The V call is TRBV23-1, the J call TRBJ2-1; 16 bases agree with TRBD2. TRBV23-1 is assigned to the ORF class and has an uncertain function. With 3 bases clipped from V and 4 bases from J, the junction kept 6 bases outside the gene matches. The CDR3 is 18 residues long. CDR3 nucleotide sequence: TGCGCCAGCAGTCAGGGACTAGCGGGAGGGCCTCGGTACAATGAGCAGTTCTTC. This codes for CASSQGLAGGPRYNEQFF.

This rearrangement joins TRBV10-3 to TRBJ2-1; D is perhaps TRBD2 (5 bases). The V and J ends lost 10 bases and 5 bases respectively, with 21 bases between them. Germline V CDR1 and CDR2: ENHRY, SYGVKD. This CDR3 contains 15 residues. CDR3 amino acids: CATKAVLGSHNEQFF. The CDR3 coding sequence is TGTGCCACAAAAGCGGTCCTCGGGTCCCACAATGAGCAGTTCTTC.

The CDR3 DNA reads as TGTGCCAGCAGTTACCACACTAACAGGGCCGGTGACGAGCAGTACTTC. Protein product: CASSYHTNRAGDEQYF. The chain recombines TRBV6-2 or TRBV6-3 with TRBJ2-7; tentative D call: TRBD1 (6 bases). V lost 2 bases and J lost 5, with 19 bases in between. The CDR3 spans 16 residues. CDR1 is MNHEY, CDR2 SVGEGT, per germline.

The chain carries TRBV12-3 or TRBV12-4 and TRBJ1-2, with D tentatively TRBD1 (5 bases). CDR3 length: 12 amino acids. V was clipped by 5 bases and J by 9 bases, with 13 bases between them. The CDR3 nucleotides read TGTGCCAGCAGTACAGGCGTTATGAGCTACACCTTC. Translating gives CASSTGVMSYTF.